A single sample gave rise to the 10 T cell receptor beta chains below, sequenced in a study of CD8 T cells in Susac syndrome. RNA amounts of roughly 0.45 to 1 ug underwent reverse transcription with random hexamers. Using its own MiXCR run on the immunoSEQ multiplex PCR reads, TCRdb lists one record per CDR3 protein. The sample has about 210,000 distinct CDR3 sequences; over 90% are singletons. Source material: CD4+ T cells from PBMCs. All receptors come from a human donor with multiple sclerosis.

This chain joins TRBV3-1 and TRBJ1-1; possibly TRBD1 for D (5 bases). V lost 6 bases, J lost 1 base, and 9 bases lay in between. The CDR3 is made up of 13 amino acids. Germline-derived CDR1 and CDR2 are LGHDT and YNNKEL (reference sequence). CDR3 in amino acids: CASRGLENTEAFF. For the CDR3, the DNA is TGTGCCAGCAGGGGACTGGAGAACACTGAAGCTTTCTTT.

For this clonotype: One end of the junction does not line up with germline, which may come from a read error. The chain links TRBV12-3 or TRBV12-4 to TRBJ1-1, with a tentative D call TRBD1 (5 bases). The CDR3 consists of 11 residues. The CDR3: CASTSFRDPLF. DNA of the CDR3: TGTGCCAGCACATCATTCAGGGATCCTCTCTTT.

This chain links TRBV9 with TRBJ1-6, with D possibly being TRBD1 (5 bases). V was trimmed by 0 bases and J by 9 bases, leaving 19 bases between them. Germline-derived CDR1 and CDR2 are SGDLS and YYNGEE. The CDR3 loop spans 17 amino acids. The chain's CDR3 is CASSVEAGQYGSSPLHF. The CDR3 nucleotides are TGTGCCAGCAGCGTAGAGGCAGGGCAATACGGCAGTTCACCCCTCCACTTT.

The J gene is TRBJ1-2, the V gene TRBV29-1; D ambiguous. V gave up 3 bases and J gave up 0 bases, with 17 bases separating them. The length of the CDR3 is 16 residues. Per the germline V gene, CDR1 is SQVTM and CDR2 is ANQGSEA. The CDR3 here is CSVDIRVSPANYGYTF. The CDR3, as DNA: TGCAGCGTTGATATAAGGGTTAGTCCAGCTAACTATGGCTACACCTTC.

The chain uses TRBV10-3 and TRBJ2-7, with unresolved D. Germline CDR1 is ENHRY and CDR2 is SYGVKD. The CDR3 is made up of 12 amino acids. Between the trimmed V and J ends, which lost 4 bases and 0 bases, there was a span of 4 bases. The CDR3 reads CAISVSSYEQYF. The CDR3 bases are TGTGCCATCAGTGTTTCCTCCTACGAGCAGTACTTC.

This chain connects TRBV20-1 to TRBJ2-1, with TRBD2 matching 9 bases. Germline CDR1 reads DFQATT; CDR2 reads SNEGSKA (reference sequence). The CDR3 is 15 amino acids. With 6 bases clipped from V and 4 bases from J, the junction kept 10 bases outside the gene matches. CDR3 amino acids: CSATPNSGGYNEQFF. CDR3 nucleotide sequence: TGCAGTGCCACGCCGAATAGCGGGGGTTACAATGAGCAGTTCTTC.

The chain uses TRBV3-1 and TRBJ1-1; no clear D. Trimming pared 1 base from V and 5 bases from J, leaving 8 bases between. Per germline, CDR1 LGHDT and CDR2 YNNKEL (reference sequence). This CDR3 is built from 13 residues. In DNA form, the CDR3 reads TGTGCCAGCAGCCAAGTTTCGGGGACTGAAGCTTTCTTT. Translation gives CASSQVSGTEAFF.

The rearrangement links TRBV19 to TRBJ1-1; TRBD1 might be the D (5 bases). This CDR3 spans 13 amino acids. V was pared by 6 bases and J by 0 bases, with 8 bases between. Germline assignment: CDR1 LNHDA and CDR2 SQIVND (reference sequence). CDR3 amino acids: CASRGTVNTEAFF. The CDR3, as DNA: TGTGCCAGTAGAGGGACGGTGAACACTGAAGCTTTCTTT.

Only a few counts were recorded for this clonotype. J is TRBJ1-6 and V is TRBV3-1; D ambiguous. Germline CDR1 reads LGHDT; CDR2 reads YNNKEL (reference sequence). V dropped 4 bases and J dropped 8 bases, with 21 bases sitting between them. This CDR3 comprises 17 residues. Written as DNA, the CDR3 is TGTGCCAGCAGCCCGTTAAATATGGCCCCTGGGTATTCACCCCTCCACTTT. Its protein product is CASSPLNMAPGYSPLHF.

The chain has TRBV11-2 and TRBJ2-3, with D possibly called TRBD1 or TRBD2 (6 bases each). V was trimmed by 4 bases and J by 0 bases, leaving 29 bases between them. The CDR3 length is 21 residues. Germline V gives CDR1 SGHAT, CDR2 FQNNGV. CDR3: CASSSHGAVQRGEFSTDTQYF. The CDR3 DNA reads TGTGCCAGCAGCTCCCATGGGGCAGTACAAAGGGGGGAGTTTAGCACAGATACGCAGTATTTT.